These 23 T cell receptor beta chains were all obtained from the same sample, sequenced in a study of CD8 T cells in Susac syndrome. Random hexamers were used to reverse transcribe an amount of roughly 0.45 to 1 ug RNA. TCRdb passed the immunoSEQ multiplex PCR reads through MiXCR, listing each CDR3 protein once. Here the sample spans around 150,000 distinct CDR3 sequences, more than 90% being singletons. The source material was CD4+ T cells from PBMCs. The receptors shown here come from a human donor with Susac syndrome.

The chain links TRBV6-1 to TRBJ1-2, with D tentatively TRBD1 (5 bases). Germline loops: CDR1 MNHNS, CDR2 SASEGT. V dropped 8 bases and J dropped 4 bases, with 26 bases sitting between them. The CDR3 sequence is 17 residues long. The chain's CDR3 is CASRGKAAGVLLYGYTF. For the CDR3, the DNA is TGTGCCAGCCGGGGAAAAGCGGCGGGGGTCCTACTCTATGGCTACACCTTC.

The chain carries TRBV20-1 and TRBJ1-5; unclear D gene. The germline V gene encodes CDR1 DFQATT and CDR2 SNEGSKA (reference sequence). The ends were cut back, 6 bases at V and 7 bases at J, with 16 bases in the middle. The CDR3 consists of 13 residues. The CDR3 DNA reads TGCAGTGCGACCCGGGGAAGCCGCCAGCCCCAGCATTTT. Translated, it gives CSATRGSRQPQHF.

The CDR3 is CASTYNRGAFF. For the CDR3, the DNA is TGTGCCAGCACGTACAACAGGGGGGCGTTCTTC. The chain is built from TRBV2 and TRBJ2-1; TRBD1 aligns across 8 bases. Per the germline V gene, CDR1 is SNHLY and CDR2 is FYNNEI. V lost 7 bases, J lost 15 bases, and 8 bases stayed unmatched. CDR3 length: 11 amino acids.

CDR3 loop: CASSLGPPSPLHF. DNA for the CDR3: TGTGCCAGCAGTCTCGGACCTCCATCACCCCTCCACTTT. V usage is TRBV12-3 or TRBV12-4 and J usage is TRBJ1-6; D gene uncertain. The CDR3 loop spans 13 amino acids. The V end lost 5 bases, the J end lost 10 bases, and 12 bases lay between the germline ends.

This rearrangement joins TRBV20-1 to TRBJ1-2; TRBD1 agrees at 9 bases. The V segment lost 6 bases and the J segment 9 bases; nucleotides outside the gene matches: 20. Per the germline V gene, CDR1 is DFQATT and CDR2 is SNEGSKA (reference sequence). This CDR3 is 16 amino acids long. CDR3 amino acids: CSARIPLRDRVFSYTF. The CDR3 nucleotides are TGCAGTGCCCGAATACCCCTCAGGGACAGGGTGTTCAGCTACACCTTC.

The V call is TRBV28, the J call TRBJ2-4; D uncertain. Germline V gene data show CDR1 as MDHEN and CDR2 as SYDVKM. This CDR3 comprises 15 residues. V lost 2 bases and J lost 0, with 8 bases in between. The CDR3, as DNA: TGTGCCAGCAGTTTAGCAGCAGTAGCCAAAAACATTCAGTACTTC. It specifies CASSLAAVAKNIQYF. Full variable domain (outside the CDR3, taken from reference TRBV28 and TRBJ2-4): DVKVTQSSRYLVKRTGEKVFLECVQDMDHENMFWYRQDPGLGLRLIYFSYDVKMKEKGDIPEGYSVSREKKERFSLILESASTNQTSMYLCASSLAAVAKNIQYFGAGTRLSVL.

The chain has TRBV11-1 and TRBJ2-1; 10 nucleotides match TRBD2. The CDR3 totals 21 residues. J was trimmed by 0 bases and V by 3 bases; bases with no gene match: 17. Germline-derived CDR1 and CDR2 are SGHAT and FQDESV (reference sequence). The CDR3 reads CASSFSLAQRGGLSSYNEQFF. The CDR3 DNA reads TGTGCCAGCAGCTTTTCCCTCGCCCAGCGGGGGGGACTGAGCTCCTACAATGAGCAGTTCTTC. The complete variable domain, with remaining parts taken from reference TRBV11-1 and TRBJ2-1, reads EAEVAQSPRYKITEKSQAVAFWCDPISGHATLYWYRQILGQGPELLVQFQDESVVDDSQLPKDRFSAERLKGVDSTLKIQPAELGDSAMYLCASSFSLAQRGGLSSYNEQFFGPGTRLTVL.

The rearrangement uses TRBV4-1 and TRBJ2-1; D unclear. The germline V and J ends were trimmed by 4 bases and 1 base, with 14 bases remaining between them. This CDR3 comprises 16 residues. Germline assignment: CDR1 MGHRA and CDR2 YSYEKL. The CDR3 bases are TGCGCCAGCAGCCCCCAGGCTCAGCTGTCCTACAATGAGCAGTTCTTC. It yields the protein CASSPQAQLSYNEQFF.

This sequence joins TRBV20-1 and TRBJ2-7, with TRBD2 matching 10 bases. Germline CDR1 is DFQATT and CDR2 is SNEGSKA (reference sequence). The junction had 11 bases not matched to a gene; V was cut back by 2 bases and J by 4 bases. This CDR3 spans 16 amino acids. CDR3 region: CSARPISSGRGYEQYF. CDR3 nucleotide sequence: TGCAGTGCTAGACCAATTTCTAGCGGGAGAGGGTACGAGCAGTACTTC.

The rearrangement links TRBV6-6 to TRBJ1-2, with 8 positions matching TRBD1. This CDR3 has 13 residues. CDR1 is MNHNY and CDR2 is SVGAGI in the germline V gene (reference sequence). V shed 6 bases, J shed 10 bases, and the junction held 10 bases outside the gene matches. CDR3 DNA sequence: TGTGCCAGCAGCCAAACCTCGACAGGGGACTACACCTTC. It specifies CASSQTSTGDYTF.

There are a few counts of this clonotype. CDR3 sequence (DNA): TGCAGTGCTGGACAGGGAGGCTATGGCTACACCTTC. Protein sequence: CSAGQGGYGYTF. The gene calls are TRBV20-1 and TRBJ1-2, with 8 bases identical to TRBD1. Germline V gives CDR1 DFQATT, CDR2 SNEGSKA (reference sequence). Trimming cost V 5 bases and J 4 bases; bases outside gene matches: 3. The CDR3 loop spans 12 amino acids.

The rearrangement uses TRBV20-1 and TRBJ2-3; the match to TRBD1 covers 11 bases. The CDR3 spans 15 residues. Germline V gene data show CDR1 as DFQATT and CDR2 as SNEGSKA (reference sequence). V lost 6 bases and J lost 3; bases outside the gene matches: 8. The CDR3 DNA reads TGCAGTGCGAGGACAGGGGGCGCGAGGACAGATACGCAGTATTTT. This encodes CSARTGGARTDTQYF.

The table lists this clonotype with a count of one. The chain couples TRBV12-3 or TRBV12-4 to TRBJ2-3, with TRBD2 identical over 9 bases. The length of the CDR3 is 16 residues. Unmatched junction bases numbered 4, after V lost 3 bases and J lost 0 bases. DNA for the CDR3: TGTGCCAGCAGTTTTAGGCTAGCGGGGAGCACAGATACGCAGTATTTT. It is translated as CASSFRLAGSTDTQYF.

The J gene is TRBJ2-7, the V gene TRBV7-9; no definite D call. Looked up from germline, CDR1 is SEHNR and CDR2 is FQNEAQ (reference sequence). The V gene lost 8 bases and the J gene lost 5 bases, with 10 bases spanning the gap. The CDR3 has 11 amino acids. The CDR3 region has the DNA TGTGCCAGCGCCGAAAGGAACGAGCAGTACTTC. This encodes CASAERNEQYF.

The chain combines TRBV3-1 with TRBJ2-7; 8 nucleotides line up with TRBD1. CDR3 length: 15 amino acids. V gave up 1 base and J gave up 2 bases; unmatched junction bases: 4. Germline V gene sequence: CDR1 LGHDT, CDR2 YNNKEL (reference sequence). This CDR3 is CASSQGRGRTYEQYF. The DNA of the CDR3 is TGTGCCAGCAGCCAAGGCAGGGGGCGGACCTACGAGCAGTACTTC.

The chain has TRBV5-1 and TRBJ2-3; D remains unclear. The V gene lost 2 bases and the J gene lost 1 base, with 11 bases spanning the gap. The CDR3 covers 15 residues. From germline, CDR1 is SGHRS and CDR2 YFSETQ. The CDR3: CASSFLEQGTDTQYF. DNA of the CDR3: TGCGCCAGCAGCTTTCTCGAGCAAGGCACAGATACGCAGTATTTT.

The chain links TRBV4-1 to TRBJ2-7; no reliable D call. V dropped 3 bases and J dropped 1 base, with 10 bases sitting between them. The CDR3 is 14 residues long. Germline-derived CDR1 and CDR2 are MGHRA and YSYEKL. The CDR3 protein is CASSQASHSYEQYF. CDR3 sequence (DNA): TGCGCCAGCAGCCAGGCCAGCCATTCCTACGAGCAGTACTTC.

The chain uses TRBV20-1 and TRBJ1-3; D not resolved. With 1 base removed from V and 0 bases from J, the gap between germline ends came to 10 bases. Germline lookup yields CDR1 DFQATT and CDR2 SNEGSKA (reference sequence). The CDR3 runs to 15 residues. The chain's CDR3 is CSARGGRRSGNTIYF. The CDR3 DNA reads TGCAGTGCTAGAGGCGGGCGGCGCTCTGGAAACACCATATATTTT.

CDR3 amino acids: CSASEDSSFQPQHF. DNA for the CDR3: TGCAGTGCTAGTGAGGACAGTTCTTTTCAGCCCCAGCATTTT. The gene calls are TRBV20-1 and TRBJ1-5, with D perhaps matching TRBD1 (6 bases). The V end lost 3 bases, the J end lost 6 bases, and 15 bases lay between the germline ends. This CDR3 comprises 14 residues. From germline, CDR1 is DFQATT and CDR2 SNEGSKA (reference sequence).

The chain is built from TRBV6-5 and TRBJ1-6; tentative D call: TRBD1 (6 bases). Germline V CDR1 and CDR2: MNHEY, SVGAGI. Trimming shortened V by 5 bases and J by 10 bases, and 18 bases separated the two germline ends. There are 15 residues in the CDR3. CDR3 region: CASSLGGGSGSPLHF. DNA of the CDR3: TGTGCCAGCAGTCTAGGGGGGGGGTCCGGGTCACCCCTCCACTTT.

This sequence joins TRBV6-5 and TRBJ2-7; D remains ambiguous. V lost 0 bases, J lost 0 bases, and 9 bases lay in between. The CDR3 length is 15 residues. Per the germline V gene, CDR1 is MNHEY and CDR2 is SVGAGI. CDR3 loop: CASSYSITGSYEQYF. The CDR3 DNA reads as TGTGCCAGCAGTTACTCGATTACGGGCTCCTACGAGCAGTACTTC.

The J gene is TRBJ2-3, the V gene TRBV24-1; 7 bases line up with TRBD1. CDR1 is KGHDR, CDR2 SFDVKD, per germline. CDR3 size: 18 residues. With 2 bases clipped from V and 3 bases from J, the junction kept 13 bases outside the gene matches. CDR3 sequence: CATSDSAVQGRGTDTQYF. CDR3 DNA sequence: TGTGCCACCAGTGATTCCGCAGTACAGGGGAGAGGTACAGATACGCAGTATTTT.

The J gene is TRBJ1-2, the V gene TRBV5-1; D unclear. Germline assignment: CDR1 SGHRS and CDR2 YFSETQ. Trimming took 2 bases from V and 4 from J, leaving 9 bases between them. CDR3 length: 13 amino acids. CDR3 in amino acids: CASSFGESYGYTF. DNA of the CDR3: TGCGCCAGCAGCTTCGGTGAGAGCTATGGCTACACCTTC.